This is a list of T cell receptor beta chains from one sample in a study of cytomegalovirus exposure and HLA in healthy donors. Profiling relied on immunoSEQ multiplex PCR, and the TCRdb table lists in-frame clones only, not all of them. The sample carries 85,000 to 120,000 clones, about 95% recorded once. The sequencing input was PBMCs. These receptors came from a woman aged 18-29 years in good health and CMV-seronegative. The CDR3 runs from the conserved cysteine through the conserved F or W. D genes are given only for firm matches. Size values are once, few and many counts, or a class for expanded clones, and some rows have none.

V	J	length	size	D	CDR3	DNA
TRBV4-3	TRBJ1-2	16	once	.	CASSQDFAGSNYGYTF	TGCGCCAGCAGCCAAGATTTTGCAGGGTCTAACTATGGCTACACCTTC
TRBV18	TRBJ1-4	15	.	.	CASSPLRTENEKLFF	TGTGCCAGCTCACCCCTCCGGACAGAGAATGAAAAACTGTTTTTT
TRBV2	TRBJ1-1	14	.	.	CASSEGPTNTEAFF	TGTGCCAGCAGTGAGGGCCCAACAAACACTGAAGCTTTCTTT
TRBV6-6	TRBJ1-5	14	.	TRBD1	CASRIGQGGRPQHF	TGTGCCAGCAGAATCGGACAGGGCGGAAGACCCCAGCATTTT
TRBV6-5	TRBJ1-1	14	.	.	CASSYGTPLFEAFF	TGTGCCAGCAGTTACGGGACACCATTATTTGAAGCTTTCTTT
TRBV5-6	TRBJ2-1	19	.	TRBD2	CASSLARTSGGLRYNEQFF	TGTGCCAGCAGCTTGGCCAGGACTAGCGGGGGGCTTAGGTACAATGAGCAGTTCTTC
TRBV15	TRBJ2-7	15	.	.	CATSTGLETVYEQYF	TGTGCCACCAGCACAGGGCTTGAGACAGTCTACGAGCAGTACTTC
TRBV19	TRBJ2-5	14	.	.	CASSIGDIVETQYF	TGTGCCAGTAGTATAGGAGACATTGTAGAGACCCAGTACTTC
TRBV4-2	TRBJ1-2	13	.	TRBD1	CASSQGAGGGYTF	TGTGCCAGCAGCCAAGGGGCAGGGGGTGGCTACACCTTC
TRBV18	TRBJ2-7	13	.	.	CASSPSPSYEQYF	TGTGCCAGCTCACCGAGCCCCTCGTACGAGCAGTACTTC
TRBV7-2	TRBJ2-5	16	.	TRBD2	CASSSRLAAMSETQYF	TGTGCCAGCAGCTCCAGACTAGCGGCGATGAGCGAGACCCAGTACTTC
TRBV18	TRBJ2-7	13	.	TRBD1	CASSGTGPYEQYF	TGTGCCAGCTCAGGGACAGGCCCCTACGAGCAGTACTTC
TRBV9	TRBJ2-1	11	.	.	CASSVDYEQFF	TGTGCCAGCAGCGTAGACTATGAGCAGTTCTTC
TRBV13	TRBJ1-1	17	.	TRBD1	CASSVKKTGNWYTEAFF	TGTGCCAGCAGCGTCAAGAAGACAGGGAACTGGTACACTGAAGCTTTCTTT
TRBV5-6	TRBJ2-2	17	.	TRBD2	CASSLWASGANTGELFF	TGTGCCAGCAGCTTGTGGGCTAGCGGGGCGAACACCGGGGAGCTGTTTTTT
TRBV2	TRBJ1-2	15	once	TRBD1	CASRREGGLGYGYTF	TGTGCCAGCAGACGGGAAGGGGGCCTGGGCTATGGCTACACCTTC
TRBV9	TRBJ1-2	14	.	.	CASSPQAGAYGYTF	TGTGCCAGCAGCCCCCAGGCAGGGGCGTATGGCTACACCTTC
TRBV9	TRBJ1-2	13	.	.	CASSVGGENGYTF	TGTGCCAGCAGCGTAGGCGGGGAGAACGGCTACACCTTC
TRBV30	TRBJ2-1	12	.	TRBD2	CAGLAGDNEQFF	TGTGCCGGATTAGCGGGGGATAATGAGCAGTTCTTC